The entry below gives a single T cell receptor (beta chain) sequence along with its context. This specimen comes from a study of shared T cell receptors in the human thymus. CDR3 length: 15 residues. Germline CDR1 reads MDHEN; CDR2 reads SYDVKM. With 1 base clipped from V and 6 bases from J, the junction kept 5 bases outside the gene matches. Only in-frame clones appear in the TCRdb table, and some are missing; sequencing was by immunoSEQ multiplex PCR. The sample includes some 660,000 clones, about 89% of them seen just once. This sample was also put to use in a study of human thymus T cells.

The sample taken for sequencing was thymocytes. V is TRBV28 and J is TRBJ2-5; TRBD1 agrees at 10 bases. This sequence was found in a boy under two years old with a congenital heart defect. The CDR3 spells CASSLLGQGLQTQYF. CDR3 DNA: TGTGCCAGCAGTTTATTGGGACAGGGGCTACAGACCCAGTACTTC.